The entry below gives a single TCR beta chain sequence along with its context. This clone appeared a single time. This receptor's antigen is unknown. Base qualities are not provided; no much larger clone lies one nucleotide away. TCRbeta CDR3 regions were amplified from genomic DNA using the immunoSEQ Assay, a bias-controlled multiplex PCR. As for the original processing: Within the assay, amplification of reference gene primers was used to estimate how many nucleated cells each sample contained. To quantify the absolute abundance of each unique TCRbeta CDR3 rearrangement, sequence reads were collapsed and filtered. For each sample, productive Simpson clonality was calculated by taking the square root of Simpson's diversity index across productive rearrangements. Drawn from immuneACCESS, this table holds only the in-frame rearrangements with V and J called that TCRdb kept. Clones are partly lost; checked studies trace under half to an unresolved V gene and leave the rest unexplained. V, J and clone size reflect that table, while D and trimming were determined from the DNA. The sample contains about 88,000 clones, roughly nine tenths of them found a single time. About 2% of the sample is taken by the ten largest.

V drops 1 base and J drops 6 bases, leaving 7 bases in between. Spanning cysteine to phenylalanine, the CDR3 consists of 12 amino acids. Solely the CDR3 DNA is kept, with 36 bases framed from the first base. Based on the germline V gene, the CDR1 and CDR2 sequences are MNHEY and SVGEGT. Whole blood was collected in K2EDTA tubes by collaborating institutions according to the institutions' own protocols. For TCRbeta analysis, collaborator samples were shipped as frozen whole blood, as isolated PBMCs, or as DNA extracted from either sample type. The data belong to a study of blood T cell repertoires in COVID-19 (TCRdb year 2020). Study-wide context: Samples covering the acute and convalescent phases of COVID-19 were provided by collaborators in the United States, Italy and Spain. The prospective study material was composed of cDNA or gDNA derived from T cells, B-cell-depleted T cells, or PBMCs. The dataset comprised deeply sampled blood TCRbeta repertoires from subjects exposed to, actively infected with, or recovered from COVID-19. The repertoires were released in a freely available public database intended as a resource for research on the immune response to SARS-CoV-2. The samples were drawn from the first 160 participants of the ongoing ImmuneRACE study and from over a thousand subjects provided by 6 global collaborators. A de-identified subject ID, COVID-19 status, age in years and sex were almost always included in the sample metadata. Where available, HLA class I and class II types were taken from metadata supplied by the sample provider and were not determined by assay-based typing. Summary of the overall study and its limitations: The amount of clinical and demographic metadata varied by source and participant and was provided uncurated.

The chain is encoded by TRBV6-2 or TRBV6-3 joined to TRBJ2-7; the D segment cannot be called with confidence. What was sequenced was peripheral blood. This sequence was found in a human donor with active COVID-19. The donor label of this sample is uncertain. CDR3 loop: CASSYYGSEQYF. The nucleotide sequence is TGTGCCAGCAGTTACTATGGTAGCGAGCAGTACTTC.